This T cell receptor (beta chain) was recorded in a study of blood T cell repertoires in COVID-19. At the level of the study: Collection of acute and convalescent COVID-19 samples took place in the United States, Italy and Spain. Sample material is recorded as cDNA or gDNA derived from T cells, B-cell-depleted T cells, or PBMCs.

The CDR3 is 15 residues long. Trimming stripped 6 bases from V and 0 bases from J, with 13 bases between. CDR1 is SGHTA, CDR2 FQGNSA, per germline. As for this clone: Other nucleotide sequences from this sample produce the same CDR3.

In the authors' workflow: Cell counts per sample came from amplifying reference gene primers. Using immunoSEQ multiplex PCR, the repertoire was profiled, and TCRdb retains in-frame clones only, with some absent. The D gene and trimming were derived from the DNA, and the V and J assignments and clone size from that table. The repertoire consists of about 260,000 clones, with more than 75% occurring once and the leading ten covering around 10%. Sequencing input: peripheral blood. The J gene is TRBJ2-3, the V gene TRBV7-2; D is perhaps TRBD2 (5 bases). The sequence was collected from a man aged 35-49 years who had recovered from COVID-19. CDR3 bases: TGTGCCAGCAGTTGGAGCGGAAAAAGCACAGATACGCAGTATTTT. This translates into CASSWSGKSTDTQYF.